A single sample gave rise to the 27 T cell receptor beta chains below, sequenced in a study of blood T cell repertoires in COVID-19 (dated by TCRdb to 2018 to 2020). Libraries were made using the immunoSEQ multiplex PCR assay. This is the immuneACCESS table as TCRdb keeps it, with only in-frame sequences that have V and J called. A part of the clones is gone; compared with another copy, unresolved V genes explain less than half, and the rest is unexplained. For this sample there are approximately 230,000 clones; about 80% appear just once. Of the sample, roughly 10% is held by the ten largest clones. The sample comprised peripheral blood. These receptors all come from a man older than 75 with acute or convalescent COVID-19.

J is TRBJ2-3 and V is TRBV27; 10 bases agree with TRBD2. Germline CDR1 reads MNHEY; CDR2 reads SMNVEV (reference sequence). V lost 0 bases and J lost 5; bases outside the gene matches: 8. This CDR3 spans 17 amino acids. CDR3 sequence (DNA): TGTGCCAGCAGTTTATCGGGAGCGGGGGGGCCTCAAGATACGCAGTATTTT. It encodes CASSLSGAGGPQDTQYF.

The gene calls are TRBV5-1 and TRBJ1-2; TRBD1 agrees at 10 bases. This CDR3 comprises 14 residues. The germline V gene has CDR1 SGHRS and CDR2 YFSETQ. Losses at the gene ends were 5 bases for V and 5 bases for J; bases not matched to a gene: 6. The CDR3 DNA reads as TGCGCCAGCAGGCCGACAGGGGGCAGTTATGGCTACACCTTC. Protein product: CASRPTGGSYGYTF.

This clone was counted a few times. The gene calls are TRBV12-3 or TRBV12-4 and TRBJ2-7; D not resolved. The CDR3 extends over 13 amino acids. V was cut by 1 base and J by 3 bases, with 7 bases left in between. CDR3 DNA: TGTGCCAGCAGTTTAGGCGAAAGCTACGAGCAGTACTTC. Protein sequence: CASSLGESYEQYF.

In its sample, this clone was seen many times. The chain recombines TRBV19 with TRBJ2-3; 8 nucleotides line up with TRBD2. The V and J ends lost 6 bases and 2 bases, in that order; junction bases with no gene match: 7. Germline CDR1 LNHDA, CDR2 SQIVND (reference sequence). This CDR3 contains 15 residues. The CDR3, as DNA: TGTGCCAGTAGGGGGGGACTAGGAAACACAGATACGCAGTATTTT. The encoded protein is CASRGGLGNTDTQYF.

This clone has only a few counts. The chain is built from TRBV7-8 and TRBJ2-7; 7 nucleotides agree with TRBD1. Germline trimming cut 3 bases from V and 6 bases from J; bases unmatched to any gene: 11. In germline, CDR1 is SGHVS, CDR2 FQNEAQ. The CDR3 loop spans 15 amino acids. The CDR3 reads CASSFPLDRAAEQYF. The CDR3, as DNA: TGTGCCAGCAGCTTCCCCTTAGACAGGGCGGCCGAGCAGTACTTC. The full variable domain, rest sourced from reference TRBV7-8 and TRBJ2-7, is GAGVSQSPRYKVAKRGQDVALRCDPISGHVSLFWYQQALGQGPEFLTYFQNEAQLDKSGLPSDRFFAERPEGSVSTLKIQRTQQEDSAVYLCASSFPLDRAAEQYFGPGTRLTVT.

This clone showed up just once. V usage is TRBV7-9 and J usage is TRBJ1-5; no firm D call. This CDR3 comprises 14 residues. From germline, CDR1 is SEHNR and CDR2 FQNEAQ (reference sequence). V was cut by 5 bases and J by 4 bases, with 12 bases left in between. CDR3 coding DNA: TGTGCCAGCAGCCCAGGACCGGGAAATCAGCCCCAGCATTTT. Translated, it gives CASSPGPGNQPQHF. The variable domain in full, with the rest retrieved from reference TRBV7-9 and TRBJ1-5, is DTGVSQNPRHKITKRGQNVTFRCDPISEHNRLYWYRQTLGQGPEFLTYFQNEAQLEKSRLLSDRFSAERPKGSFSTLEIQRTEQGDSAMYLCASSPGPGNQPQHFGDGTRLSIL.

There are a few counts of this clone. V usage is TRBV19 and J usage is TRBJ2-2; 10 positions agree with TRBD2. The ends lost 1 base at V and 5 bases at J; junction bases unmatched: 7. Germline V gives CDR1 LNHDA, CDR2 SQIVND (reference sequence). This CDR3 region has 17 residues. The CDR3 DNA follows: TGTGCCAGTAGTATAGGGCTAGCGGGAGCGTTAACCGGGGAGCTGTTTTTT. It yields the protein CASSIGLAGALTGELFF.

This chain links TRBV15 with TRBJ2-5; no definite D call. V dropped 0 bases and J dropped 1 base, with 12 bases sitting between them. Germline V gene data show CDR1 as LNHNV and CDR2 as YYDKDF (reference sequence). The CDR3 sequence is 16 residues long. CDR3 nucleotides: TGTGCCACCAGCAGAGACCATCTGACATTCCAAGAGACCCAGTACTTC. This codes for CATSRDHLTFQETQYF. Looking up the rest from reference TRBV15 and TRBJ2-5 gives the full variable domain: DAMVIQNPRYQVTQFGKPVTLSCSQTLNHNVMYWYQQKSSQAPKLLFHYYDKDFNNEADTPDNFQSRRPNTSFCFLDIRSPGLGDTAMYLCATSRDHLTFQETQYFGPGTRLLVL.

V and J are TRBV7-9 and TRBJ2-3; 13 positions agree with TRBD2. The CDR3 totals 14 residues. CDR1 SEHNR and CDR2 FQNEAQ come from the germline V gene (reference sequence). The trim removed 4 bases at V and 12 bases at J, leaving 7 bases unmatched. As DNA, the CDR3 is TGTGCCAGCAGCTCGACTAGCGGGGGGCTGTTTCAGTATTTT. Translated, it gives CASSSTSGGLFQYF.

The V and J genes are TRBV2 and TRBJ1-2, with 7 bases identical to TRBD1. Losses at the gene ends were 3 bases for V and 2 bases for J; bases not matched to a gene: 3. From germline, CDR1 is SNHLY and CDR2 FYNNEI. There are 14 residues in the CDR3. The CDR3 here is CASSEATGNYGYTF. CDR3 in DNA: TGTGCCAGCAGTGAGGCGACAGGGAACTATGGCTACACCTTC.

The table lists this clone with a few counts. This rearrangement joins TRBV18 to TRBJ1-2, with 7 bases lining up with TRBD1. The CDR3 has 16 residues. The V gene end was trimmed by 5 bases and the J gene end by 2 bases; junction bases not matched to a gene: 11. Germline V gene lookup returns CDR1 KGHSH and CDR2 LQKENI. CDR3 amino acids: CASSESPGQRNYGYTF. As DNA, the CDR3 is TGTGCCAGCTCAGAGTCTCCGGGACAGAGAAACTATGGCTACACCTTC.

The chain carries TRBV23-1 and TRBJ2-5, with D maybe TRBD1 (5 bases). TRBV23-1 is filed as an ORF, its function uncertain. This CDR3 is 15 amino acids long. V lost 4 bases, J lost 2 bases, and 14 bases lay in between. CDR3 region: CASSRPRRGQETQYF. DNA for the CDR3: TGCGCCAGCAGTCGCCCGCGAAGGGGACAAGAGACCCAGTACTTC.

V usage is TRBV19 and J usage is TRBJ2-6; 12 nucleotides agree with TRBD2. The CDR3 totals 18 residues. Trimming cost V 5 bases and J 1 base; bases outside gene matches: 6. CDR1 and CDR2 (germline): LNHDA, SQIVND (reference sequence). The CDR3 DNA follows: TGTGCCAGTAGTCGAGCAACTAGCGGGAGGTCTGGGGCCAACGTCCTGACTTTC. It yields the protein CASSRATSGRSGANVLTF.

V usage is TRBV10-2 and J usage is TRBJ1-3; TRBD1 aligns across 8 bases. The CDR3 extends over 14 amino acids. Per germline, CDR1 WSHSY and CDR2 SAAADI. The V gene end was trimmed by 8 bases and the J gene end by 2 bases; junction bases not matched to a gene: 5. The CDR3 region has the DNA TGCGCCAGCCGCACAGGGGGTCCTGGAAACACCATATATTTT. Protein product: CASRTGGPGNTIYF.

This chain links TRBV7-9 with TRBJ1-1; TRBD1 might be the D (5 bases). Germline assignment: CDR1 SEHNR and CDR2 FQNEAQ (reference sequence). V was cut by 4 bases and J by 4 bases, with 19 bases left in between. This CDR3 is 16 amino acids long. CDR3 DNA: TGTGCCAGCAGCTCCCGTTCGGGACTTGGAAGCACTGAAGCTTTCTTT. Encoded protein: CASSSRSGLGSTEAFF.

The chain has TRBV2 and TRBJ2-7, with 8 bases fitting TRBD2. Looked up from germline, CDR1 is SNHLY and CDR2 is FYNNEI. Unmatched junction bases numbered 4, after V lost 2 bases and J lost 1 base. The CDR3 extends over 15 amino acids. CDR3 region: CASSERRGVSYEQYF. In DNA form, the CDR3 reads TGTGCCAGCAGTGAAAGGCGGGGGGTTTCCTACGAGCAGTACTTC.

CDR3: CASSLTGSHEQYF. DNA for the CDR3: TGTGCCAGCAGCTTAACAGGGTCCCACGAGCAGTACTTC. The chain has TRBV11-2 and TRBJ2-7; TRBD1 is a possible D gene (6 bases). Per the germline V gene, CDR1 is SGHAT and CDR2 is FQNNGV. V lost 2 bases to trimming and J lost 5 bases, with 10 bases between them. This CDR3 is built from 13 residues.

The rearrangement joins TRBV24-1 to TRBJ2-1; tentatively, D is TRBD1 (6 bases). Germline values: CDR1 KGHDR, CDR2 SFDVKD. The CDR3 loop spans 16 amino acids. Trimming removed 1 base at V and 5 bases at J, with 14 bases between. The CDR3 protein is CATSDFGQGLNNEQFF. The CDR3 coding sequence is TGTGCCACCAGTGATTTCGGGCAGGGGTTGAACAATGAGCAGTTCTTC.

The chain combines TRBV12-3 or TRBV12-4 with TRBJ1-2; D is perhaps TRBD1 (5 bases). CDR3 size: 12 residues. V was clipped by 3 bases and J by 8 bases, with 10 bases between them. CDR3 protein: CASSFSGRGYTF. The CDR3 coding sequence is TGTGCCAGCAGTTTCTCAGGGCGCGGCTACACCTTC.

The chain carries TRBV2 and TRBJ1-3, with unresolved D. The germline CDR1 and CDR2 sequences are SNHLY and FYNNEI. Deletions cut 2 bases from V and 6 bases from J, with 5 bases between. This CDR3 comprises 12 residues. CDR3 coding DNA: TGTGCCAGCAGTGAATCAGTAAACACCATATATTTT. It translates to CASSESVNTIYF.

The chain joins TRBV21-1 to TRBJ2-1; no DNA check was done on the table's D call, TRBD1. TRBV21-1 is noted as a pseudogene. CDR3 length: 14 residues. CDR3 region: CATSRGTGCNEQFF. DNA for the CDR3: TGTGCCACCTCCCGGGGGACAGGGTGCAATGAGCAGTTCTTC.

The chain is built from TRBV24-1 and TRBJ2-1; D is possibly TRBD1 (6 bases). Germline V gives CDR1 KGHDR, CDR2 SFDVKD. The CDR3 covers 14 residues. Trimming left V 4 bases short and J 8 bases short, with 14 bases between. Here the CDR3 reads CATSDPTGPHEQFF. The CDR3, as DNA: TGTGCCACCAGTGACCCGACAGGTCCCCATGAGCAGTTCTTC.

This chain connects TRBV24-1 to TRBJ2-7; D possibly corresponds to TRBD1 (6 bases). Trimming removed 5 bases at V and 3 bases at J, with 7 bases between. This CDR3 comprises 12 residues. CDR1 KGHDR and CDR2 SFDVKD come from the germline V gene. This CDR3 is CATSGGGYEQYF. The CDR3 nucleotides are TGTGCCACCAGTGGAGGGGGCTACGAGCAGTACTTC.

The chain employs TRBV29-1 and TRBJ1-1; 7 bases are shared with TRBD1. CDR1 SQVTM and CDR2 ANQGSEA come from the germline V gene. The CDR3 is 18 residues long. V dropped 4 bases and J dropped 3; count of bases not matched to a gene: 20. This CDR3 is CSVVRGRGGPRVYTEAFF. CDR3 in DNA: TGCAGCGTTGTCAGGGGTCGAGGGGGCCCTAGGGTGTACACTGAAGCTTTCTTT.

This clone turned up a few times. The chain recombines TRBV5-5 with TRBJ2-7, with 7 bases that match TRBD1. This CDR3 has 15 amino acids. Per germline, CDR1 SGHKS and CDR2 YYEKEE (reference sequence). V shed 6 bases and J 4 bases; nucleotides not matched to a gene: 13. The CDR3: CASTQGPGQLYEQYF. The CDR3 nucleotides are TGTGCCAGCACCCAGGGGCCGGGACAGCTTTACGAGCAGTACTTC.

In nucleotides, the CDR3 is TGTGCCAGCAGTCTACGAGGGAACATTCAGTACTTC. Translating gives CASSLRGNIQYF. The chain uses TRBV12-3 or TRBV12-4 and TRBJ2-4; D may be TRBD2 (5 bases). This CDR3 spans 12 amino acids. Trimming took 5 bases from V and 7 from J, leaving 9 bases between them.

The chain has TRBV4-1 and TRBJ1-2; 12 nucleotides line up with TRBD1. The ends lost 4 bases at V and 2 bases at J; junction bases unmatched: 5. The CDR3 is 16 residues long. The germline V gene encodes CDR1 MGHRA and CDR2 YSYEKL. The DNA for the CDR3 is TGCGCCAGCAGCCCGGGACAGGGGGCCCTAAACTATGGCTACACCTTC. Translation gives CASSPGQGALNYGYTF.